The 11 T cell receptor beta chains given below trace back to one sample, sequenced in a study of CD8+ T cells in alopecia areata. Treatment given: oral pan-JAK inhibitor, 5-10 mg twice daily. Reverse transcription of extracted RNA yielded cDNA, which provided the sequencing template. Using immunoSEQ multiplex PCR, the repertoire was profiled, and TCRdb retains in-frame clones only, with some absent. The sample consists of fewer than 250,000 clones, 35% to 40% of them appearing once. The specimen was CD4+ T cells sorted from blood, collected at approximately week 30, from a patient treated with tofacitinib. These receptors all come from a human donor with alopecia areata.

J is TRBJ1-4 and V is TRBV27; 7 bases are shared with TRBD1. V trimming: 7 bases; J trimming: 4 bases; junction bases outside the gene matches: 6. Germline-derived CDR1 and CDR2 are MNHEY and SMNVEV (reference sequence). The CDR3 is 14 amino acids. This chain's CDR3 is CASTGQEDNEKLFF. CDR3 nucleotides: TGTGCCAGCACCGGACAGGAAGATAATGAAAAACTGTTTTTT.

The chain carries TRBV20-1 and TRBJ1-2; no firm D call. Trimming removed 6 bases at V and 5 bases at J, with 10 bases between. This CDR3 contains 11 residues. Germline V gene data show CDR1 as DFQATT and CDR2 as SNEGSKA (reference sequence). The CDR3 sequence is CSALGEYGYTF. As DNA, the CDR3 is TGCAGTGCGCTCGGAGAATATGGCTACACCTTC.

This clone was counted only a few times. The genes are TRBV27 and TRBJ1-5; D ambiguous. Germline assignment: CDR1 MNHEY and CDR2 SMNVEV (reference sequence). CDR3 size: 14 residues. V gave up 4 bases and J gave up 3 bases, with 10 bases separating them. The DNA of the CDR3 is TGTGCCAGCAGTTCGGGGAGGCCCAATCAGCCCCAGCATTTT. Its protein is CASSSGRPNQPQHF.

This clone was seen only a few times. The rearrangement joins TRBV6-1 to TRBJ2-7, with a possible D match to TRBD2 (6 bases). This CDR3 spans 15 amino acids. CDR1 is MNHNS, CDR2 SASEGT, per germline. The V gene lost 8 bases and the J gene lost 3 bases, with 20 bases spanning the gap. Here the CDR3 DNA reads TGTGCCAGCTGGGGCGGGGAGATCTCCAGCTACGAGCAGTACTTC. Amino acids: CASWGGEISSYEQYF.

Concerning this clone itself: Sequence at one end of the junction differs from germline and may be a read error. The chain carries TRBV5-6 and TRBJ2-3, with D uncertain. The CDR3 is 14 residues long. CDR1 and CDR2 from the germline V gene are SGHDT and YYEEEE. CDR3 sequence reads: CATSQILLIDTQYF. CDR3 coding DNA: TGTGCCACCAGCCAGATCCTTCTTATAGATACGCAGTATTTT.

The rearrangement links TRBV30 to TRBJ2-7; D not certain. Germline loops: CDR1 GTSNPN, CDR2 SVGIG (reference sequence). The CDR3 contains 12 residues. Trimming took 0 bases from V and 3 from J, leaving 6 bases between them. DNA of the CDR3: TGTGCCTGGAGTGTTGCACGCTACGAGCAGTACTTC. Protein sequence: CAWSVARYEQYF.

The sample holds a few counts of this clone. The chain is built from TRBV6-6 and TRBJ1-1, with TRBD1 as a possible D gene (6 bases). CDR1 and CDR2 from the germline V gene are MNHNY and SVGAGI (reference sequence). The CDR3 consists of 14 residues. Trimming shortened V by 0 bases and J by 3 bases, and 8 bases separated the two germline ends. CDR3 amino acids: CASSYSGADTEAFF. The CDR3, as DNA: TGTGCCAGCAGTTACTCGGGGGCTGACACTGAAGCTTTCTTT.

The chain links TRBV6-1 to TRBJ1-2; no firm D call. The CDR3 is 13 residues long. In germline, CDR1 is MNHNS, CDR2 SASEGT. V shed 7 bases and J shed 4 bases, with 13 bases lying between them. CDR3 DNA sequence: TGTGCCAGCACTCAACGGGAGATCTATGGCTACACCTTC. Protein: CASTQREIYGYTF.

The rearrangement uses TRBV30 and TRBJ1-2; possible D gene TRBD1, 5 bases. Germline loops: CDR1 GTSNPN, CDR2 SVGIG (reference sequence). The CDR3 totals 13 residues. V was clipped by 0 bases and J by 7 bases, with 12 bases between them. The CDR3 nucleotides are TGTGCCTGGAGTGTACGAGGGGCGGCTGGCTACACCTTC. It is translated as CAWSVRGAAGYTF.

In nucleotides, the CDR3 is TGTGCCAGCAGGCGGGGGACAGGGCCCTACGAGCAGTACTTC. Its translation: CASRRGTGPYEQYF. V and J are TRBV25-1 and TRBJ2-7; 9 nucleotides match TRBD1. Trimming at V came to 6 bases and at J to 2 bases, leaving 5 bases not matched to a gene. Germline CDR1 and CDR2: MGHDK and SYGVNS. This CDR3 is 14 amino acids long.

This clone was counted only a few times. This chain connects TRBV5-1 to TRBJ2-7, with TRBD2 matching over 12 bases. Per the germline V gene, CDR1 is SGHRS and CDR2 is YFSETQ. The CDR3 sequence is 15 residues long. Unmatched junction bases numbered 2, after V lost 4 bases and J lost 0 bases. The CDR3 protein is CASSRLAGDSYEQYF. CDR3 sequence (DNA): TGCGCCAGCAGCCGACTAGCGGGAGACTCCTACGAGCAGTACTTC. Together with reference TRBV5-1 and TRBJ2-7, the CDR3 gives the full variable domain: KAGVTQTPRYLIKTRGQQVTLSCSPISGHRSVSWYQQTPGQGLQFLFEYFSETQRNKGNFPGRFSGRQFSNSRSEMNVSTLELGDSALYLCASSRLAGDSYEQYFGPGTRLTVT.